Below are 2 T cell receptor beta chains sequenced from a single sample in a study of CXCR3-negative and CXCR3-positive naive CD8 T cells. Findings of the study overall: CXCR3-expressing naive cells carried TRB CDR3s more hydrophobic than those of CXCR3-negative naive cells.

For these receptors, no antigen is known. The TRB cDNA libraries were prepared by 5' RACE with UMI labels. Reanalyzing the 5' RACE reads, TCRdb keeps one entry per CDR3 protein, without DNA. The sample totals about 84,000 distinct CDR3 sequences. The sample consisted of naive CXCR3+ CD8+ T cells from blood. Subset meaning: CD45RO-CCR7+CD27+CD95- naive CD8+ T cells expressing CXCR3 (TNR3+). All receptors come from a human donor in good health. Some clones in this sample may be carry-over from other donors' samples.

The chain carries TRBV29-1 and TRBJ2-7; TCRdb indicates TRBD1, and absent DNA this call remains unverified. The CDR3 covers 14 residues. Germline loops: CDR1 SQVTM, CDR2 ANQGSEA. The CDR3: CSVEDPSRGYEQYF.

The genes are TRBV5-1 and TRBJ2-1; TCRdb reports TRBD2, a call that lacks DNA to check it against. The CDR3 sequence is 16 residues long. The V gene's germline CDR1 is SGHRS and CDR2 YFSETQ. The CDR3 reads CASSLRILTRDNEQFF.